This entry is about one TCR beta chain. The specificity of this receptor is unknown. Base qualities are not recorded, but no much larger clone differs from it by a single base. Sequences ENHRY (CDR1) and SYGVKD (CDR2) are obtained from the germline V gene. Inclusive of the bounding cysteine and phenylalanine, the CDR3 is 13 residues long. The read is trimmed to its CDR3 DNA, 39 bases read in frame from base 1. Relative to germline, V is 4 bases shorter and J is 0 bases shorter, with 4 bases between their ends. The time point tag for this specimen amounts to: blood at routine non-recurrence follow-up after resection. TCR sequencing used whole RNA extracted from tumor and nontumor lung tissue, or from cryopreserved PBMC samples, without cell sorting. Only patients with enough RNA available from two or more tumor regions were chosen for TCR sequencing. These data belong to a study of spatial heterogeneity in lung cancer (dated by TCRdb to the late 2010s). For context, the study as a whole: The donors were some 76 patients from the lung TRACERx cohort who had early-stage, untreated non-small cell lung cancer. Follow-up PBMC samples were sequenced whenever available, with a median time to follow-up of about 2 years after resection. More beta-chain than alpha-chain transcripts were consistently detected, likely reflecting higher beta-chain transcript abundance. In the raw uncorrected reads, each unique combination of TCR and UMI appeared on average more than ten times. TCR alpha and beta repertoires were quantitatively compared across multiple tumor regions, matched nontumor lung and blood in non-small cell lung cancer. The study linked features of the TCR repertoire to counts of nonsynonymous mutations, which were determined by whole-exome sequencing of tumor tissue. At surgery, both alpha and beta chains were TCR-sequenced in roughly 200 tumor regions, over 61 matched nontumor lung samples and a few dozen PBMC samples. Beyond this particular receptor, the publication reports: Ubiquitous expanded tumor TCRs were found in blood more often at tumor resection than at routine follow-up. Comparisons of baseline and follow-up blood repertoires included only 15 or so patients. Additional single-cell paired TCR alpha and beta sequencing was considered necessary to confirm, at a functional level, the hypothesis that regional TCRs recognize regional mutations.

The library was prepared using 5' RACE. TCRdb names NextSeq 500 as the instrument used. To allow correction of PCR and sequencing errors, the TCR library protocol tagged every TCR cDNA molecule with a unique molecular identifier. The paper's processing steps were these. TCR identification, UMI-based error correction and CDR3 extraction were all carried out with Decombinator tools. TCRs above a frequency of 2 per 1,000, corresponding to the top 1% of the tumor frequency distribution, were defined as expanded. Renyi diversity was computed with the R vegan package after each repertoire had been subsampled 100 times to 5,000 TCRs. To build CDR3 similarity networks, amino acid triplet string-kernel similarity was used, and CDR3s were connected when their pairwise similarity was above 0.82. In-frame beta chains were kept once TCRdb had trimmed the public reads at Q25 with fastp and called clones with MiXCR. Every distinct CDR3 protein forms one entry, paired with its most common genes and DNA. V and J calls and clone size were set by TCRdb, not the authors. Present in this sample are about 120,000 distinct CDR3 sequences, 9% to 15% of which were seen just once. Of the sample, approximately 17% falls within the top ten clones.

Sequencing used PBMCs, obtained at follow-up. The TCR was taken from a male donor with early-stage non-small cell lung cancer. Rearrangement joined TRBV10-3 to TRBJ1-3; the D gene is not confidently resolved. The CDR3 amino acid sequence is: CAISVNSGNTIYF. The sequence in DNA is TGTGCCATCAGTGTGAACTCTGGAAACACCATATATTTT.